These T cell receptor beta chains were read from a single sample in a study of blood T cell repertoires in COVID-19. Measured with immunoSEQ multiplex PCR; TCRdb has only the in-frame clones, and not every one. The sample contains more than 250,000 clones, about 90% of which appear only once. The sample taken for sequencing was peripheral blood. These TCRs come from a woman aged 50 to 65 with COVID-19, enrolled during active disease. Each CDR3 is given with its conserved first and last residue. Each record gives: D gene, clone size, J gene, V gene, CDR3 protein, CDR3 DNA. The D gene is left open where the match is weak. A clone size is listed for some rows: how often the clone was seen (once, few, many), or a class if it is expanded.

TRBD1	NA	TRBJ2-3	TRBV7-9	CASSLVGQGVDTQYF	TGTGCCAGCAGCTTAGTGGGACAGGGTGTGGATACGCAGTATTTT
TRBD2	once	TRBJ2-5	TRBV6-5	CASSGVAGVMETQYF	TGTGCCAGCAGCGGGGTAGCGGGAGTGATGGAGACCCAGTACTTC
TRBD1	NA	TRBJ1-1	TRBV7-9	CASSLGGQGEAFF	TGTGCCAGCAGCTTAGGCGGACAGGGTGAAGCTTTCTTT
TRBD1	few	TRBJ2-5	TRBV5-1	CASSPGQGSPETQYF	TGCGCCAGCAGCCCGGGACAGGGATCTCCAGAGACCCAGTACTTC
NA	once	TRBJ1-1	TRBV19	CASYQYGVHTEAFF	TGTGCCAGTTATCAGTATGGAGTCCACACTGAAGCTTTCTTT
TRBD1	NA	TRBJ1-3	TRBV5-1	CASSLTGQGAGNTIYF	TGCGCCAGCAGCTTGACGGGACAGGGTGCTGGAAACACCATATATTTT
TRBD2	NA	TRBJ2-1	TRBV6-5	CATGVAGGRNEQFF	TGTGCCACCGGCGTAGCGGGAGGGCGGAATGAGCAGTTCTTC
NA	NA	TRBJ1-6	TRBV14	CASSQDYDGGPPLHF	TGTGCCAGCAGCCAAGATTACGACGGCGGGCCACCCCTCCACTTT
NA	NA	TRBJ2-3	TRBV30	CAWSEETFTDTQYF	TGTGCCTGGAGTGAGGAGACCTTCACAGATACGCAGTATTTT
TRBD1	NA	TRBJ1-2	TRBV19	CASSSGQGAYGYTF	TGTGCCAGTAGTTCCGGACAGGGGGCTTATGGCTACACCTTC
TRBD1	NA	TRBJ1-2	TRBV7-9	CASSLAGQPNYGYTF	TGTGCCAGCAGCTTAGCGGGACAGCCCAACTATGGCTACACCTTC
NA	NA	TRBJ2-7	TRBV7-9	CASSSGHLYEQYF	TGTGCCAGCAGCTCAGGACACCTCTACGAGCAGTACTTC
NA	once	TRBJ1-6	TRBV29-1	CSVDRDDSPLHF	TGCAGCGTCGACAGAGACGATTCACCCCTCCACTTT
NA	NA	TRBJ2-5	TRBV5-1	CASSLAIAETQYF	TGCGCCAGCAGCTTGGCGATAGCAGAGACCCAGTACTTC
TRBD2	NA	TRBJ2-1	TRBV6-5	CASSLAGPHNEQFF	TGTGCCAGCAGTTTAGCGGGACCACACAATGAGCAGTTCTTC
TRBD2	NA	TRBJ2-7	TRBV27	CASSASGEGYEQYF	TGTGCCAGCAGTGCAAGCGGGGAAGGCTACGAGCAGTACTTC
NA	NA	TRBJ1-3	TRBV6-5	CASRDSFSSGNTIYF	TGTGCCAGCAGGGACAGCTTCTCATCTGGAAACACCATATATTTT
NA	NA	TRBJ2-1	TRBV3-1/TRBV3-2	CASSRGPGNYNEQFF	TGTGCCAGCAGCCGGGGGCCCGGGAACTACAATGAGCAGTTCTTC
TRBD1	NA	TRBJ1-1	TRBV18	CASSTSGGGLWVEAFF	TGTGCCAGCTCAACCTCAGGGGGCGGTCTTTGGGTCGAAGCTTTCTTT
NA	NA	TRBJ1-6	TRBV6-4	CASSATDSYNSPLHF	TGTGCCAGCAGTGCCACGGACAGCTATAATTCACCCCTCCACTTT
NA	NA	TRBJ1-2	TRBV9	CASTLGGDYGYTF	TGTGCCAGCACCTTGGGGGGGGACTATGGCTACACCTTC
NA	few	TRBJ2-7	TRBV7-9	CASSRGPGVWEQYF	TGTGCCAGCAGCCGCGGGCCAGGGGTGTGGGAGCAGTACTTC
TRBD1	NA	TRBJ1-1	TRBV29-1	CSVNRGGNTEAFF	TGCAGCGTAAACAGGGGGGGGAACACTGAAGCTTTCTTT
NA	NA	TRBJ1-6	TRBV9	CASSVAGGATNSPLHF	TGTGCCAGCAGCGTTGCGGGAGGGGCAACTAATTCACCCCTCCACTTT
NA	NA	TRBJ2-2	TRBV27	CASSLTQVGELFF	TGTGCCAGCAGTTTAACTCAAGTCGGGGAGCTGTTTTTT
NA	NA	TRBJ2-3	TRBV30	CAWSPGGTDTQYF	TGTGCCTGGTCCCCAGGGGGCACAGATACGCAGTATTTT
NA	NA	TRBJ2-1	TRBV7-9	CASSPADNEQFF	TGTGCCAGCAGCCCGGCGGACAATGAGCAGTTCTTC
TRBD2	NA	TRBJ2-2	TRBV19	CASSIVSGRNTGELFF	TGTGCCAGTAGTATAGTCAGCGGGAGGAACACCGGGGAGCTGTTTTTT
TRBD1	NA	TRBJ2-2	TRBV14	CASRRQGANTGELFF	TGTGCCAGCAGACGACAGGGGGCGAACACCGGGGAGCTGTTTTTT
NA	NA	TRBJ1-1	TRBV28	CASSYQTGGRTEAFF	TGTGCCAGCAGTTACCAAACGGGAGGGAGAACTGAAGCTTTCTTT
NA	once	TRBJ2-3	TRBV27	CASSLSVSTDTQYF	TGTGCCAGCAGTTTATCCGTTAGCACAGATACGCAGTATTTT
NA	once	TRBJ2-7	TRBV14	CASSQETQGSLGNLYEQYF	TGTGCCAGCAGCCAAGAAACCCAGGGTTCCCTTGGGAACCTCTACGAGCAGTACTTC
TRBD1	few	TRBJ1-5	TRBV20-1	CSAIDRAQPQHF	TGCAGTGCTATTGACAGGGCTCAGCCCCAGCATTTT
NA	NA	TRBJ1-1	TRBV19	CASSHIRGTEAFF	TGTGCCAGTAGCCACATACGGGGCACTGAAGCTTTCTTT
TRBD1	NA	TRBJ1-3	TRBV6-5	CASRRQGAVDTIYF	TGTGCCAGCAGACGACAGGGGGCTGTAGACACCATATATTTT
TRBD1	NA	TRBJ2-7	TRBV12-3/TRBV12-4	CASSLEEGTGRF	TGTGCCAGCAGTCTCGAGGAGGGGACAGGGCGCTTC
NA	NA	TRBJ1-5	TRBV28	CASSYPTGLQPQHF	TGTGCCAGCAGTTACCCCACAGGGTTGCAGCCCCAGCATTTT
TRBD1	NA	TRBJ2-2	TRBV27	CASSPEDRGWTGELFF	TGTGCCAGCAGTCCCGAAGACAGGGGATGGACCGGGGAGCTGTTTTTT
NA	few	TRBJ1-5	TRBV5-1	CASSFGESNQPQHF	TGCGCCAGCAGCTTCGGGGAGAGCAATCAGCCCCAGCATTTT
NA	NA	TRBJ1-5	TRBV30	CAWSQTNYRQPQHF	TGTGCCTGGAGTCAAACTAATTACAGGCAGCCCCAGCATTTT
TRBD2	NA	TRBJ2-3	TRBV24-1	CATSEPSESGRASDTQYF	TGTGCCACCAGTGAGCCTTCGGAGAGCGGGAGGGCGTCAGATACGCAGTATTTT
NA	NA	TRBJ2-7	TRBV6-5	CASSTPDMGEWKYF	TGTGCCAGCAGTACCCCCGATATGGGCGAATGGAAGTACTTC
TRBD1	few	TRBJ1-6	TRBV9	CASRRQGDGSPLHF	TGTGCCAGCAGACGACAGGGGGACGGATCACCCCTCCACTTT
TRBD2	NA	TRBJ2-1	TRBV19	CASSIRPSGRIDEQFF	TGTGCCAGTAGTATCCGCCCTAGCGGGAGGATCGATGAGCAGTTCTTC
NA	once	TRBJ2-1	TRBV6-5	CASSYASLARVLFF	TGTGCCAGCAGTTACGCCTCACTAGCACGGGTCCTGTTCTTC
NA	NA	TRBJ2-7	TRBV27	CASSLLGSWPYEQYF	TGTGCCAGCAGTTTACTCGGGAGTTGGCCCTACGAGCAGTACTTC
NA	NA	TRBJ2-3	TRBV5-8	CASSSPRLSTDTQYF	TGTGCCAGCAGTTCCCCTAGGTTGAGCACAGATACGCAGTATTTT
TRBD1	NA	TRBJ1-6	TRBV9	CASSVVDREASPLHF	TGTGCCAGCAGCGTAGTCGACAGGGAGGCATCACCCCTCCACTTT
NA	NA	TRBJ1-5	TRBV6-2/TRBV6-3	CASSYSIGSGDRLAQHF	TGTGCCAGCAGTTACTCGATTGGTTCAGGGGATCGTTTGGCCCAGCATTTT
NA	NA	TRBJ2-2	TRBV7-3	CASTLQDSNTGELFF	TGTGCCAGCACCCTTCAGGATTCGAACACCGGGGAGCTGTTTTTT
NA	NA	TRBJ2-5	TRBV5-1	CASSFNQETQYF	TGCGCCAGCAGCTTTAACCAAGAGACCCAGTACTTC